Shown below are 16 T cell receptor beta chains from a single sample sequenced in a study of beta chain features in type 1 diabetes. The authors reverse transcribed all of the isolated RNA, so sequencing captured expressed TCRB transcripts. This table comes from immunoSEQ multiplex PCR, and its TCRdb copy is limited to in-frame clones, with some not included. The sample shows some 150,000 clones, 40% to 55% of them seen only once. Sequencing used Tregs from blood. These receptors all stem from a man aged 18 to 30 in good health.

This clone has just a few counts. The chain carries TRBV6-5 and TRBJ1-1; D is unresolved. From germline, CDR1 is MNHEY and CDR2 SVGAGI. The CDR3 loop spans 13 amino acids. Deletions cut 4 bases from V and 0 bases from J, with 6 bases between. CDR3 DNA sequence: TGTGCCAGCAGTTGGGAGATGAACACTGAAGCTTTCTTT. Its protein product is CASSWEMNTEAFF.

The CDR3, as DNA: TGTGCCAGCGCCCTGACTAGCGGGGTGCCCTATACGCAGTATTTT. As protein: CASALTSGVPYTQYF. The rearrangement uses TRBV6-5 and TRBJ2-3, with 11 bases identical to TRBD2. Germline values: CDR1 MNHEY, CDR2 SVGAGI. The J segment lost 7 bases and the V segment lost 8 bases, leaving 11 bases of the junction unmatched. The CDR3 runs to 15 residues.

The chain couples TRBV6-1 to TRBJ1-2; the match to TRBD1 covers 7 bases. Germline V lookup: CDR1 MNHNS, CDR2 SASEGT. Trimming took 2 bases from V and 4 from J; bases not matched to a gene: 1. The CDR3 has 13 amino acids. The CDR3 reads CASSETGVYGYTF. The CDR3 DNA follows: TGTGCCAGCAGTGAAACAGGGGTCTATGGCTACACCTTC.

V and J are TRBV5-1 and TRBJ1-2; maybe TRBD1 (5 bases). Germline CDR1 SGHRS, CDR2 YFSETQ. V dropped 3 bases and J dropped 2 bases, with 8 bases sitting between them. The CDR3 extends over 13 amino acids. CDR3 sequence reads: CASSSGLNYGYTF. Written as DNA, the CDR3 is TGCGCCAGCAGCTCGGGACTCAACTATGGCTACACCTTC.

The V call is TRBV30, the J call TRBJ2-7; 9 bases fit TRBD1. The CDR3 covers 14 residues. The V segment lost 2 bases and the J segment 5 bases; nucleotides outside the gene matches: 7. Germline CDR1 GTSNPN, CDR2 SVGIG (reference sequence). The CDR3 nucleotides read TGTGCCTGGAGTAGGGACAGGGCTTTACACGAGCAGTACTTC. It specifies CAWSRDRALHEQYF.

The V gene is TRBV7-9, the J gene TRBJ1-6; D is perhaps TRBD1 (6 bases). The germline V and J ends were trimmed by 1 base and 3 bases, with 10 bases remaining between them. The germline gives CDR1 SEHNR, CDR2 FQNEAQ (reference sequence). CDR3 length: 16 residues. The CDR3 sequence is CASSLGTGFYNSPLHF. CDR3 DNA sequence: TGTGCCAGCAGCTTAGGAACAGGGTTCTATAATTCACCCCTCCACTTT.

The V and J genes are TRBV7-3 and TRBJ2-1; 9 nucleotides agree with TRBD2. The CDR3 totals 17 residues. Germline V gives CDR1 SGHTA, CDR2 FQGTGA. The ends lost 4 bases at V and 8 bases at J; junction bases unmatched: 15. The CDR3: CASSSNGLAHSNDEQFF. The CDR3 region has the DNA TGTGCCAGCAGCTCAAACGGACTAGCGCACTCCAACGATGAGCAGTTCTTC.

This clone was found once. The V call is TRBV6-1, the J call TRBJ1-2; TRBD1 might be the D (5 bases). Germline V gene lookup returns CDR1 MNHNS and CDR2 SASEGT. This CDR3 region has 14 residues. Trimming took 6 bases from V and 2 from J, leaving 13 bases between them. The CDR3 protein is CASRIAGENYGYTF. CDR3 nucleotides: TGTGCCAGCAGAATTGCGGGGGAGAACTATGGCTACACCTTC.

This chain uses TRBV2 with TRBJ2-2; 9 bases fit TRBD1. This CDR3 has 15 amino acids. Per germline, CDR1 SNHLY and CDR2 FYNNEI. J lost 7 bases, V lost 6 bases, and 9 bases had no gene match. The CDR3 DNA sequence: TGTGCCAGCAGAGTACAGGGGGCGCGAGGCGGGGAGCTGTTTTTT. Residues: CASRVQGARGGELFF.

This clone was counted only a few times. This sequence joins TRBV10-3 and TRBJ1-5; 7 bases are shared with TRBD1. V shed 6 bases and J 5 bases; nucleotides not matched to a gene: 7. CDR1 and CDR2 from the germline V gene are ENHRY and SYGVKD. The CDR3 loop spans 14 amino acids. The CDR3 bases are TGTGCCATCAGCGCGGCAGGGGGAGATCAGCCCCAGCATTTT. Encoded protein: CAISAAGGDQPQHF.

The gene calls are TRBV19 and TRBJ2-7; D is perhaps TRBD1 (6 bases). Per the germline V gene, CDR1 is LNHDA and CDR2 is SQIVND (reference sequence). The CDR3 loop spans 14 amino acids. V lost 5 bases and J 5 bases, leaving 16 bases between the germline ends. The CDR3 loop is CASSVGQWADEQYF. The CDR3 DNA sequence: TGTGCCAGTAGTGTCGGACAGTGGGCCGACGAGCAGTACTTC.

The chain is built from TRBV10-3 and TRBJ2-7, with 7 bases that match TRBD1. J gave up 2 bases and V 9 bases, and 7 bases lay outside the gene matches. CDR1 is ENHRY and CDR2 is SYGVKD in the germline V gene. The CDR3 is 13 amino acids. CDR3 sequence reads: CAMPRTGAYEQYF. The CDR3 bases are TGTGCCATGCCTCGGACAGGCGCCTACGAGCAGTACTTC.

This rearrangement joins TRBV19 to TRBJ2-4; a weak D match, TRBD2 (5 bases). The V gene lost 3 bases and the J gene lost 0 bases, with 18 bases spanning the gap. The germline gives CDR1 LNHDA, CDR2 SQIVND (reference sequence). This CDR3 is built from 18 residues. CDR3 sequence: CASSISGILGGAKNIQYF. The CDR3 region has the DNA TGTGCCAGTAGTATCTCCGGGATCCTAGGAGGAGCCAAAAACATTCAGTACTTC.

CDR3 in amino acids: CSVALGQGQPQHF. The CDR3 DNA reads TGCAGCGTTGCGTTGGGGCAGGGTCAGCCCCAGCATTTT. J is TRBJ1-5 and V is TRBV29-1; the D gene is possibly TRBD1 (5 bases). The CDR3 is 13 amino acids. Between the trimmed V and J ends, which lost 4 bases and 6 bases, there was a span of 13 bases. Germline V lookup: CDR1 SQVTM, CDR2 ANQGSEA.

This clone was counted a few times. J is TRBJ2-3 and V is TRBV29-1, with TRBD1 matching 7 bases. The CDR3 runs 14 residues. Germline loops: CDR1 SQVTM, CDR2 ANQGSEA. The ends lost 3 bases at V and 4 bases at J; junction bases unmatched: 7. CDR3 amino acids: CSVDMQGVADTQYF. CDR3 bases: TGCAGCGTTGACATGCAGGGGGTGGCAGATACGCAGTATTTT.

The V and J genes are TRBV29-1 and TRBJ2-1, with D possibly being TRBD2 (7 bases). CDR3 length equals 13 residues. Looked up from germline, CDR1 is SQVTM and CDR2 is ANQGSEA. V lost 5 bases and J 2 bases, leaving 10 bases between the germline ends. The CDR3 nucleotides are TGCAGCGTTCGGGGGGCCACCTACAATGAGCAGTTCTTC. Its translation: CSVRGATYNEQFF.